The 15 T cell receptor beta chains below were found in one sample sequenced in a study of blood T cells in healthy people across ages. Through a sample-barcoded 5' primer and a J-beta primer mix, a second PCR was run for roughly 7 to 11 cycles. TCRdb used MiXCR to reprocess the 5' RACE reads, holding one entry per CDR3 protein. The data show under 1,100,000 distinct CDR3 sequences, approximately 26% seen once. The data were also submitted as part of a second study, on T cells of mothers and their children.

Sequencing was performed on blood. The receptors derive from a girl between 2 and 10 years old in good health.

The J gene is TRBJ2-3, the V gene TRBV7-9, with D perhaps matching TRBD1 or TRBD2 (5 bases each). Germline V gene data show CDR1 as SEHNR and CDR2 as FQNEAQ (reference sequence). The CDR3 runs 15 residues. The germline V and J ends were trimmed by 5 bases and 0 bases, with 12 bases remaining between them. CDR3 sequence (DNA): TGTGCCAGCAGCGCGAGGGACCGTAGCACAGATACGCAGTATTTT. It encodes CASSARDRSTDTQYF.

The chain links TRBV5-1 to TRBJ2-5; a weak D match, TRBD2 (6 bases). The end of the DNA is better explained by TRBJ2-1, so the J call may be wrong. From germline, CDR1 is SGHRS and CDR2 YFSETQ. The CDR3 is 13 amino acids. In DNA form, the CDR3 reads TGCGCCAGCAGCTTGGAATGGAGGGGCGAGCAGTTCTTC. This codes for CASSLEWRGEQFF.

The chain carries TRBV11-3 and TRBJ2-1, with TRBD2 identical over 9 bases. The junction had 15 bases not matched to a gene; V was cut back by 1 base and J by 8 bases. Per germline, CDR1 SGHNT and CDR2 YENEEA. This CDR3 contains 18 residues. The CDR3 DNA reads TGTGCCAGCAGCTTAGGAAGTTCGAGCGGGGGGCCCCTTTATGAGCAGTTCTTC. Residues: CASSLGSSSGGPLYEQFF.

This clonotype has a handful of counts. The chain carries TRBV10-2 and TRBJ1-4; possible D gene TRBD1, 6 bases. The CDR3 is 13 residues long. V lost 7 bases to trimming and J lost 6 bases, with 12 bases between them. Germline lookup yields CDR1 WSHSY and CDR2 SAAADI. The CDR3 nucleotides read TGCGCCAGCATGATGGAGGGGGATGAAAAACTGTTTTTT. It translates to CASMMEGDEKLFF.

This clonotype came up a few times. One end of the junction fails to match germline, which may point to a read error. The J gene is TRBJ2-7, the V gene TRBV6-6; 7 bases are a match to TRBD1. CDR1 is MNHNY and CDR2 is SVGAGI in the germline V gene (reference sequence). This CDR3 contains 13 residues. This chain's CDR3 is CASSSRDSYGQYF. The CDR3 bases are TGTGCCAGCAGTTCCCGGGACAGCTACGGGCAGTACTTC.

The chain joins TRBV7-9 to TRBJ2-2; a weak D match, TRBD2 (5 bases). The CDR3 extends over 14 amino acids. Germline assignment: CDR1 SEHNR and CDR2 FQNEAQ (reference sequence). Between the trimmed V and J ends, which lost 5 bases and 8 bases, there was a span of 15 bases. DNA of the CDR3: TGTGCCAGCAGCCGTAGGATCGGCGGGGGGGAGCTGTTTTTT. Translation gives CASSRRIGGGELFF. The whole variable domain, remainder taken from reference TRBV7-9 and TRBJ2-2, is DTGVSQNPRHKITKRGQNVTFRCDPISEHNRLYWYRQTLGQGPEFLTYFQNEAQLEKSRLLSDRFSAERPKGSFSTLEIQRTEQGDSAMYLCASSRRIGGGELFFGEGSRLTVL.

CDR3 protein: CASRVQGGSYNEQFF. The CDR3 bases are TGTGCCAGCAGGGTCCAGGGGGGCTCCTACAATGAGCAGTTCTTC. V and J are TRBV7-2 and TRBJ2-1, with a weak D call TRBD1 (7 bases). The germline V gene encodes CDR1 SGHTA and CDR2 FQGNSA. This CDR3 has 15 amino acids. V lost 6 bases and J 0 bases, leaving 12 bases between the germline ends.

V and J are TRBV20-1 and TRBJ2-5; 9 bases align to TRBD2. The last part of the DNA fits TRBJ2-7 better; the J call may be wrong. The CDR3 is 14 amino acids. Germline V gives CDR1 DFQATT, CDR2 SNEGSKA (reference sequence). The CDR3 DNA reads as TGCAGTGCTAGGGTAGCGGGAGAGACCTACGAGCAGTACTTC. The encoded protein is CSARVAGETYEQYF.

The chain couples TRBV12-3 or TRBV12-4 to TRBJ2-5, with unresolved D. The CDR3 extends over 11 amino acids. V lost 6 bases and J lost 5, with 7 bases in between. The CDR3 protein is CASRGRETQYF. Written as DNA, the CDR3 is TGTGCCAGCAGGGGTCGGGAGACCCAGTACTTC.

V gene TRBV7-9 combines with J gene TRBJ1-2, with 8 bases matching TRBD1. The CDR3 loop spans 17 amino acids. Germline V lookup: CDR1 SEHNR, CDR2 FQNEAQ (reference sequence). With 5 bases clipped from V and 3 bases from J, the junction kept 14 bases outside the gene matches. For the CDR3, the DNA is TGTGCCAGCAGCACAGGGGGGGCAGGGGACCGCTACTATGGCTACACCTTC. Amino acids: CASSTGGAGDRYYGYTF.

The gene calls are TRBV29-1 and TRBJ2-5; D call uncertain. The DNA end favors TRBJ2-7, so the J call may be wrong. Germline CDR1 is SQVTM and CDR2 is ANQGSEA. This CDR3 has 13 amino acids. The CDR3 DNA is TGCAGCGTTGGCACGACAAGTGCCTACGAGCAGTACTTC. Protein sequence: CSVGTTSAYEQYF.

V usage is TRBV7-2 and J usage is TRBJ2-5; 8 bases are shared with TRBD2. The CDR3 is made up of 16 amino acids. The junction had 7 bases not matched to a gene; V was cut back by 2 bases and J by 2 bases. The V gene's germline CDR1 is SGHTA and CDR2 FQGNSA. CDR3 region: CASSLRAGVLQETQYF. In DNA form, the CDR3 reads TGTGCCAGCAGCTTAAGAGCGGGGGTTTTACAAGAGACCCAGTACTTC.

The chain uses TRBV2 and TRBJ2-1, with 7 positions matching TRBD2. The length of the CDR3 is 14 residues. CDR1 and CDR2 (germline): SNHLY, FYNNEI. Losses at the gene ends were 4 bases for V and 8 bases for J; bases not matched to a gene: 8. In DNA, the CDR3 is TGTGCCAGCAGTGCTCGAGCGGGATGGGATGAGCAGTTCTTC. Protein: CASSARAGWDEQFF.

This clonotype was observed a handful of times. The rearrangement joins TRBV9 to TRBJ2-7, with TRBD1 matching over 8 bases. The J segment lost 5 bases and the V segment lost 4 bases, leaving 11 bases of the junction unmatched. Per germline, CDR1 SGDLS and CDR2 YYNGEE. CDR3 size: 15 residues. CDR3 region: CASSRLTGAIDEQYF. DNA of the CDR3: TGTGCCAGCAGCCGCCTGACAGGGGCCATCGACGAGCAGTACTTC.

In its sample, this clonotype was seen a few times. The chain employs TRBV3-1 and TRBJ2-2, with 8 positions matching TRBD1. J was trimmed by 4 bases and V by 0 bases; bases with no gene match: 4. The CDR3 is 16 amino acids. CDR1 is LGHDT, CDR2 YNNKEL, per germline (reference sequence). The CDR3 sequence: CASSQEGRGRTGELFF. In DNA, the CDR3 is TGTGCCAGCAGCCAAGAAGGCAGGGGGCGCACCGGGGAGCTGTTTTTT.